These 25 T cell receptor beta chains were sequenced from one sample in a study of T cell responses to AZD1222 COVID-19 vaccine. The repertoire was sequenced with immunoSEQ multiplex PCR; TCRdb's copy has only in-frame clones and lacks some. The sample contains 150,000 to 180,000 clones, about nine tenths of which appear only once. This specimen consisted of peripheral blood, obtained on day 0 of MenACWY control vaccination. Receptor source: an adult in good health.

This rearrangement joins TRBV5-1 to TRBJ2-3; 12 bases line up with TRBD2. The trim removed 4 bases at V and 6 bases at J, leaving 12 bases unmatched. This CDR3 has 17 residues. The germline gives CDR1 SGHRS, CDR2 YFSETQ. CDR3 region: CASSQGLAGLGVDTQYF. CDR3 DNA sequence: TGCGCCAGCAGCCAAGGACTAGCGGGACTTGGTGTCGATACGCAGTATTTT.

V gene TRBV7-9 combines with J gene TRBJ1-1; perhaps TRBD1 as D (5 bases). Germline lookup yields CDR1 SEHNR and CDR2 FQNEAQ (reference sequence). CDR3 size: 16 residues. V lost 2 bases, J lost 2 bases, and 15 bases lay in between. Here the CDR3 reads CASSLSGRGSNTEAFF. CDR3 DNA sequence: TGTGCCAGCAGCTTATCTGGTAGGGGTAGTAACACTGAAGCTTTCTTT.

CDR3 in amino acids: CASSPLTGGTEAFF. CDR3 DNA: TGTGCCAGCAGCCCACTTACAGGGGGCACTGAAGCTTTCTTT. V is TRBV11-2 and J is TRBJ1-1, with 8 positions matching TRBD1. J was trimmed by 4 bases and V by 5 bases; bases with no gene match: 6. This CDR3 region has 14 residues. Per the germline V gene, CDR1 is SGHAT and CDR2 is FQNNGV.

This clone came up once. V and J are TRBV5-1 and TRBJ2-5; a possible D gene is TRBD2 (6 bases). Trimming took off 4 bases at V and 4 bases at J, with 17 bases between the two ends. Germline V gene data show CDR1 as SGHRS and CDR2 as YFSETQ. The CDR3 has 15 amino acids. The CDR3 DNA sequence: TGCGCCAGCAGCAAAGGTGTGGCGGGAATAGAGACCCAGTACTTC. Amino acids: CASSKGVAGIETQYF.

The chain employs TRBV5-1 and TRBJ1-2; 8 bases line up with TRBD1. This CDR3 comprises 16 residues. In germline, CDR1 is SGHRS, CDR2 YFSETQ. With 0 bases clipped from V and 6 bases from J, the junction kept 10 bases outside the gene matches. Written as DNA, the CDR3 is TGCGCCAGCAGCTTGGAAAGTGGGACAGGCGGGGATGGCTACACCTTC. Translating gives CASSLESGTGGDGYTF.

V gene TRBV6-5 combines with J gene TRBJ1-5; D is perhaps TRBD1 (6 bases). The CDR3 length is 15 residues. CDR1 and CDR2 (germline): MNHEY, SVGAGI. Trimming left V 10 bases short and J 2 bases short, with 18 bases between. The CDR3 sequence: CATHAGGGGNQPQHF. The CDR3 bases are TGTGCCACCCACGCTGGGGGGGGCGGCAATCAGCCCCAGCATTTT.

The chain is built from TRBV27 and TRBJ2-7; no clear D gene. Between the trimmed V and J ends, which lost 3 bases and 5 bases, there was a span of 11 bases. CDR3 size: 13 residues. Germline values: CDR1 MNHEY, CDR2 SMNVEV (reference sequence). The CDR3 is CASSFQTHDEQYF. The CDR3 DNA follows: TGTGCCAGCAGTTTCCAGACCCATGACGAGCAGTACTTC.

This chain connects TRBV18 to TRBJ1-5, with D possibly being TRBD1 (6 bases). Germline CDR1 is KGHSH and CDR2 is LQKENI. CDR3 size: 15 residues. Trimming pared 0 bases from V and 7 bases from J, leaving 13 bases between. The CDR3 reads CASSPPSGDGQPQHF. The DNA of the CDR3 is TGTGCCAGCTCACCACCATCAGGGGATGGACAGCCCCAGCATTTT.

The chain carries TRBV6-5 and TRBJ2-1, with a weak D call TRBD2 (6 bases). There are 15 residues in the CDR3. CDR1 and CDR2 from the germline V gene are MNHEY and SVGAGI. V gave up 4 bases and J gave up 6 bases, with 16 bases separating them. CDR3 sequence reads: CASSSHSGRPNEQFF. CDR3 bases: TGTGCCAGCAGTTCCCATAGCGGACGGCCCAATGAGCAGTTCTTC.

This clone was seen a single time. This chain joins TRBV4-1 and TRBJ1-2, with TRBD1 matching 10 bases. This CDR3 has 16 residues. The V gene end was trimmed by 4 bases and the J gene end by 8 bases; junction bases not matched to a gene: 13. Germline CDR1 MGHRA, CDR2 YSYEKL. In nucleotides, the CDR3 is TGCGCCAGCAGCCGGGACGACAGGGGGCGAATTTCCGGCTACACCTTC. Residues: CASSRDDRGRISGYTF.

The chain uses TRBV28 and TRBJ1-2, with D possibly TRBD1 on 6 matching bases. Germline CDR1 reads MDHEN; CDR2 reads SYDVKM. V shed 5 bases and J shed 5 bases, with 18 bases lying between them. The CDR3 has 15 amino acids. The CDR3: CASSPRTERRYGYTF. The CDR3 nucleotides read TGTGCCAGCAGTCCCCGGACAGAAAGACGATATGGCTACACCTTC.

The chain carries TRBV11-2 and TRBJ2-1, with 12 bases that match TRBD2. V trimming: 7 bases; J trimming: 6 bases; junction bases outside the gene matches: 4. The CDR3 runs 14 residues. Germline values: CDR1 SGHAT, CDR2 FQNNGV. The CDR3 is CASNLAGGPNEQFF. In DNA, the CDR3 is TGTGCCAGCAATCTAGCGGGGGGGCCCAATGAGCAGTTCTTC.

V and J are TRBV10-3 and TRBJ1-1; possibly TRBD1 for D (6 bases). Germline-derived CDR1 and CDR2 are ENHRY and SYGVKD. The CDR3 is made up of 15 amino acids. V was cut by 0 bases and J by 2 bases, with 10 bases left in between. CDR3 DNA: TGTGCCATCAGTGAGTCTAGGGGGATCAACACTGAAGCTTTCTTT. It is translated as CAISESRGINTEAFF.

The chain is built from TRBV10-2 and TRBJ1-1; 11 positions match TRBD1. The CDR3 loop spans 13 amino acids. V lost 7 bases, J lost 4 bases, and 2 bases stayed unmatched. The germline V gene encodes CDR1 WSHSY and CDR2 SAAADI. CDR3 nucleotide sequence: TGCGCCAGCATTGGGACAGGGGGCACTGAAGCTTTCTTT. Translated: CASIGTGGTEAFF.

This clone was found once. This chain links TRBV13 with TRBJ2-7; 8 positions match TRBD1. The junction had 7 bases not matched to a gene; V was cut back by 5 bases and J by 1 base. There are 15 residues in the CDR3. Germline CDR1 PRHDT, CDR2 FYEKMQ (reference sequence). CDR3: CASSKGTGGSYEQYV. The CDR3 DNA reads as TGTGCCAGCAGCAAAGGGACAGGCGGGTCCTACGAGCAGTACGTC.

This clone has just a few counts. The DNA for the CDR3 is TGTGCCGGGCGGCCTACCAATCAGCCCCAGCATTTT. Translated, it gives CAGRPTNQPQHF. This chain joins TRBV6-4 and TRBJ1-5, with D hard to call. CDR3 length equals 12 residues. Trimming took 11 bases from V and 3 from J, leaving 11 bases between them. The germline gives CDR1 MRHNA, CDR2 SNTAGT.

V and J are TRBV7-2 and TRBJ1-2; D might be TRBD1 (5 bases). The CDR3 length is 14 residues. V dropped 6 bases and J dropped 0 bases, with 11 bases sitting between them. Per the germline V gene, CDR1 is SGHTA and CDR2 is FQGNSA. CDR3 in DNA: TGTGCCAGCAGTTTCCCGGGGGCTAACTATGGCTACACCTTC. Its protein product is CASSFPGANYGYTF.

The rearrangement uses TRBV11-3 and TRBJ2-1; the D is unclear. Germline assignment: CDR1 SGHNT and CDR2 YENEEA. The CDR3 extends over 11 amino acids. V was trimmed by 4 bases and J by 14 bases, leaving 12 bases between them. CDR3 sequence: CASSSDSAEFF. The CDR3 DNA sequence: TGTGCCAGCAGCTCCGACTCCGCAGAGTTCTTC.

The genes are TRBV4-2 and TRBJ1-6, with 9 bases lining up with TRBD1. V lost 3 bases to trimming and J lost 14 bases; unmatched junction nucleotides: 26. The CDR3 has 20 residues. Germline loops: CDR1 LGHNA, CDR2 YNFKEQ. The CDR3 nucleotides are TGTGCCAGCAGCCAGGAAAAGCCGGGACAGGGTTTTCCGTTGCGAGGAACCCTCCACTTT. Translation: CASSQEKPGQGFPLRGTLHF.

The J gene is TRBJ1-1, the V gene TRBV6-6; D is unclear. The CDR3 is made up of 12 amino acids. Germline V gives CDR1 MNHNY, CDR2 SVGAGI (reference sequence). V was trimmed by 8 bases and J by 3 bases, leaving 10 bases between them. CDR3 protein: CASSAKDTEAFF. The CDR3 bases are TGTGCCAGCTCTGCGAAGGACACTGAAGCTTTCTTT.

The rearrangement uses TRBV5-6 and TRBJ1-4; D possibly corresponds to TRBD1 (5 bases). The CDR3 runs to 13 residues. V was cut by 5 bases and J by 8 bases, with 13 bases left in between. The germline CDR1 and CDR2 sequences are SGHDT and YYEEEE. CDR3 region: CASSSISGEKLFF. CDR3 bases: TGTGCCAGCAGTTCAATTTCAGGGGAAAAACTGTTTTTT. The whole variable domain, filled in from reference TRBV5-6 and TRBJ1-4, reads DAGVTQSPTHLIKTRGQQVTLRCSPKSGHDTVSWYQQALGQGPQFIFQYYEEEERQRGNFPDRFSGHQFPNYSSELNVNALLLGDSALYLCASSSISGEKLFFGSGTQLSVL.

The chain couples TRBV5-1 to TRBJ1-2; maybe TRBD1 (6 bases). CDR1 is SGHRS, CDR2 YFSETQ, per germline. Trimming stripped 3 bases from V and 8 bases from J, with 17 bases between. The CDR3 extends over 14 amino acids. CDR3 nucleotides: TGCGCCAGCAGCTCCTCGGGGGCAGGGTTCGGCTACACCTTC. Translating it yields CASSSSGAGFGYTF.

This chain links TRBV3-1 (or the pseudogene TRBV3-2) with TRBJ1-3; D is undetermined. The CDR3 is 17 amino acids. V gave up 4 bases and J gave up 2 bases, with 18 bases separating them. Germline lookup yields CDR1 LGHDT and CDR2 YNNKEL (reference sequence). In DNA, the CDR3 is TGTGCCAGCAGCCGAAAACTCAGCTCCCAGACTGGAAACACCATATATTTT. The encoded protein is CASSRKLSSQTGNTIYF.

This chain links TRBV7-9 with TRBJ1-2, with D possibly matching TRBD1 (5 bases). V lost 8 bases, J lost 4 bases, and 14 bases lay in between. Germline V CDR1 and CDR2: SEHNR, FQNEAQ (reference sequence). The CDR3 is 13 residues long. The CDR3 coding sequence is TGTGCCAGCCGCCCCGAGGGGCTCTATGGCTACACCTTC. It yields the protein CASRPEGLYGYTF.

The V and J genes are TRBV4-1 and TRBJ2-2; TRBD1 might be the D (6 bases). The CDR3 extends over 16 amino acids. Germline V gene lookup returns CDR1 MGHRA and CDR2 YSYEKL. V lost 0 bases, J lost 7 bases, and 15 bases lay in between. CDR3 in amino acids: CASSQEGGPGLGELFF. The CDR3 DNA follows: TGCGCCAGCAGCCAAGAAGGGGGACCTGGCCTCGGGGAGCTGTTTTTT.